This T cell receptor beta chain was profiled in a study of T cells after yellow fever vaccination (dated by TCRdb to between 2017 and 2020). Notes on the research overall: The SMART-Seq v4 Ultra Low Input RNA kit was used to prepare libraries from fractions with low cell numbers. To follow T-cell clones before and after both primary and booster YFV17D yellow fever vaccination, bulk TCR alpha and beta repertoires underwent longitudinal sequencing. The cohort comprised two healthy male donors, one aged 18 to 29 and one aged 30 to 40 years. Bulk PBMC replicates and cell subsets were isolated from blood drawn at multiple timepoints before and after both primary and secondary immunization.

For this clonotype: It has no known antigen specificity. Base qualities were left out, and no much larger clone turns up one base away.

What the authors observed across the whole study: Because abundant contaminating clonotypes from the bulk population could be contained in FACS-sorted repertoires, computational filtering was required. Compared with the primary T-cell response, the secondary T-cell response was faster but weaker, reaching its peak on day 5 rather than on day 15. A small fraction of clonotypes showed up in both the CD4 and CD8 compartments, probably as a result of convergent recombination. Most clones expanded after primary vaccination (almost 98% of CD4 and 80% to 90% of CD8) were re-detected after the booster, suggesting that broad memory maintenance occurred. The study included only two donors, which limits how far the findings can be generalized.

The treatment or condition label corresponds to: live attenuated yellow fever vaccine strain. At each blood-draw timepoint, two biological replicates of bulk PBMCs were obtained. PBMCs were isolated from peripheral blood using a standard Ficoll-Paque protocol. TriZol was used to extract RNA from bulk PBMCs, CD4 and CD8 fractions, and dextramer-positive and dextramer-negative fractions. The CDR3 runs 15 residues from the cysteine to the phenylalanine. The entry retains the CDR3 DNA only, 45 bases that are in frame from base 1. Sequences MGHRA (CDR1) and YSYEKL (CDR2) are obtained from the germline V gene. V is clipped by 4 bases and J by 4 bases, and the sequence between their germline boundaries is 17 bases long. TCR cDNA was synthesized by 5'RACE template switching, which introduced a universal primer site and unique molecular identifiers. Priming of cDNA synthesis was performed from both the TCR alpha and TCR beta constant segments. Libraries were amplified in two PCR steps, with sample barcodes and sequencing adapters added in the second step. Sequencing of libraries was performed on Illumina HiSeq 2500 (2x100 bp) or NovaSeq (2x150 bp). As for how the authors treated the data: Reads were demultiplexed and collapsed into UMI consensus sequences with MIGEC, and V(D)J alignment was performed with MiXCR. Using edgeR on replicate PBMC samples, clonotypes were called vaccine-responding if FDR was below 0.01 and the log2 fold change was above 5 up to day 15. Bulk clonotypes were assigned CD4 or CD8 identity according to which sequenced CD4 or CD8 repertoire held them at higher abundance. In TCRdb, the public reads were trimmed at Q25 with fastp and aligned with MiXCR, with productive beta chains retained. Rows merge per CDR3 protein into single entries with the most common DNA and genes. In this record, the V and J calls reflect TCRdb's handling and not the investigators' own analysis. Here the sample has approximately 510,000 distinct CDR3 sequences; around a fifth occur a single time. The ten largest clones take up 16% of the sample.

This TCR was recovered from a man aged 18 to 35 who received the YFV17D yellow fever vaccine. The V gene is TRBV4-1 and the J gene is TRBJ2-7; the D gene is perhaps TRBD1, on 5 matching bases. Sequencing was performed on PBMCs, taken 20 to 25 days after the first yellow fever vaccination. The CDR3 region: CASSPESGNSYEQYF. The DNA is as follows: TGCGCCAGCAGCCCGGAATCAGGGAATTCTTACGAGCAGTACTTC.